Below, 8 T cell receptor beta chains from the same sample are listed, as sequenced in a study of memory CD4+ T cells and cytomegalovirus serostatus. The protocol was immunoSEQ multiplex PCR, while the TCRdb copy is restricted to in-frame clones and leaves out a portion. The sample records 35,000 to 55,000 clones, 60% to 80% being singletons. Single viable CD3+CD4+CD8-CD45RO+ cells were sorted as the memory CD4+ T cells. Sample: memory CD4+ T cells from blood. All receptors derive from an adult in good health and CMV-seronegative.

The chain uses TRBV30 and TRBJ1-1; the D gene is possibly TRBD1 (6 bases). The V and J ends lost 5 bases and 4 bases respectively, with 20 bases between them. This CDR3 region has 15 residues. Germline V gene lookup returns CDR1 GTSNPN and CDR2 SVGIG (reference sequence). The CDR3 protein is CAWVGLGGGGTEAFF. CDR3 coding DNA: TGTGCCTGGGTCGGACTAGGGGGTGGGGGCACTGAAGCTTTCTTT.

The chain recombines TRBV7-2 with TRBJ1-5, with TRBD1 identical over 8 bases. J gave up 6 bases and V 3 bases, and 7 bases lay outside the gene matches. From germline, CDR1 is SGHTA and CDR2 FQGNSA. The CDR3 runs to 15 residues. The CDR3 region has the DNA TGTGCCAGCAGCTTCGTACAGGGGGAAGGTCAGCCCCAGCATTTT. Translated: CASSFVQGEGQPQHF.

The CDR3 sequence: CASSLGTGSGNTIYF. The CDR3 nucleotides are TGTGCCAGCAGCTTGGGGACAGGCTCTGGAAACACCATATATTTT. This chain joins TRBV5-4 and TRBJ1-3; 7 positions agree with TRBD1. V gave up 0 bases and J gave up 0 bases; unmatched junction bases: 0. Germline V lookup: CDR1 SGHNT, CDR2 YYREEE (reference sequence). The CDR3 runs to 15 residues.

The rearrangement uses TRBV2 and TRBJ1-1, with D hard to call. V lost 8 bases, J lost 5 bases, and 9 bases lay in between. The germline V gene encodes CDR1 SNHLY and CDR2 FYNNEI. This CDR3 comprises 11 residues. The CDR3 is CASLQYTEAFF. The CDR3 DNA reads TGTGCCAGCCTACAATATACTGAAGCTTTCTTT.

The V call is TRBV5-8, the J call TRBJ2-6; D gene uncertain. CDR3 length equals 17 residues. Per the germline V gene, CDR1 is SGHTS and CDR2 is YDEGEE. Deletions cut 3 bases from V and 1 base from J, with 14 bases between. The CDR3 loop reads CASSSPPYGSGANVLTF. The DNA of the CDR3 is TGTGCCAGCAGCTCCCCACCGTACGGGTCTGGGGCCAACGTCCTGACTTTC. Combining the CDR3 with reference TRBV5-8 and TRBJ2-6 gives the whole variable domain EAGVTQSPTHLIKTRGQQATLRCSPISGHTSVYWYQQALGLGLQFLLWYDEGEERNRGNFPPRFSGRQFPNYSSELNVNALELEDSALYLCASSSPPYGSGANVLTFGAGSRLTVL.

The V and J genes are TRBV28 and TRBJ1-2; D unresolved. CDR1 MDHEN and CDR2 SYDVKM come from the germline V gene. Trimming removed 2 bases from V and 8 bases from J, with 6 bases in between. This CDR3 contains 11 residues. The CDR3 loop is CASSLSMGYTF. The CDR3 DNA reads TGTGCCAGCAGTTTAAGTATGGGCTACACCTTC.

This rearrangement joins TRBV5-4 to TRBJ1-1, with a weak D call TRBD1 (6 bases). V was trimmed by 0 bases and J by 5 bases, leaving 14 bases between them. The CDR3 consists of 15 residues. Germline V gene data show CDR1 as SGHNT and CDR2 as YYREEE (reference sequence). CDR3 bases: TGTGCCAGCAGCTTGGATCCGGGGGCTTGGACTGAAGCTTTCTTT. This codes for CASSLDPGAWTEAFF. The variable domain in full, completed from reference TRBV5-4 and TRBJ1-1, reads ETGVTQSPTHLIKTRGQQVTLRCSSQSGHNTVSWYQQALGQGPQFIFQYYREEENGRGNFPPRFSGLQFPNYSSELNVNALELDDSALYLCASSLDPGAWTEAFFGQGTRLTVV.

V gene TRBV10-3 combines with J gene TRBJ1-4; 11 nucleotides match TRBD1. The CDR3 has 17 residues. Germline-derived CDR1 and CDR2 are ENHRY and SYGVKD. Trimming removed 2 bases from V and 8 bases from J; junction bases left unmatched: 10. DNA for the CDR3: TGTGCCATCAGTGAGCCCGCAGGACAGGGGGCTCAAGAAAAACTGTTTTTT. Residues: CAISEPAGQGAQEKLFF.